Shown below are 21 T cell receptor beta chains from a single sample sequenced in a study of response to subunit inactivated influenza vaccine (dated by TCRdb to between 2018 and 2020). To prepare the library, RT-PCR was applied. Sequencing took place on an Illumina HiSeq 2500. Using fastp at Q25 and MiXCR, TCRdb reprocessed the public reads and kept productive beta chains. CDR3 protein sequences are deduplicated, and each keeps its most common genes and DNA. In all, the sample holds about 650,000 distinct CDR3 sequences, and 15% to 18% of those were seen once. More than 9% of the sample is in the top ten clones. Specimen: PBMCs from blood, collected about 12 days after vaccination. All receptors come from a man aged 50 to 59 who received an inactivated influenza vaccine. Donor details come from another sample of the same person, matched by shared clones.

This chain uses TRBV6-5 with TRBJ2-5; D may match TRBD1 or TRBD2 (5 bases each). The germline V gene has CDR1 MNHEY and CDR2 SVGAGI. This CDR3 spans 13 amino acids. Trimming took 0 bases from V and 10 from J, leaving 12 bases between them. The CDR3 here is CASSYSGRGDQYF. The CDR3 DNA is TGTGCCAGCAGTTACTCGGGACGAGGAGACCAGTACTTC.

V usage is TRBV18 and J usage is TRBJ2-3, with D unresolved. Trimming shortened V by 3 bases and J by 4 bases, and 11 bases separated the two germline ends. The CDR3 extends over 14 amino acids. The germline V gene has CDR1 KGHSH and CDR2 LQKENI. CDR3: CASSPFGPPDTQYF. The DNA of the CDR3 is TGTGCCAGCTCACCGTTTGGGCCGCCAGATACGCAGTATTTT. The complete variable domain, with remaining parts taken from reference TRBV18 and TRBJ2-3, reads NAGVMQNPRHLVRRRGQEARLRCSPMKGHSHVYWYRQLPEEGLKFMVYLQKENIIDESGMPKERFSAEFPKEGPSILRIQQVVRGDSAAYFCASSPFGPPDTQYFGPGTRLTVL.

This clonotype has more than one count but fewer than ten. CDR3 sequence (DNA): TGTGCCAGCAGCTTAGCGGCCGTAAGTATCTACAATGAGCAGTTCTTC. Protein: CASSLAAVSIYNEQFF. The rearrangement uses TRBV7-2 and TRBJ2-1; D not resolved. The CDR3 extends over 16 amino acids. Germline V gene sequence: CDR1 SGHTA, CDR2 FQGNSA. Between the trimmed V and J ends, which lost 0 bases and 3 bases, there was a span of 12 bases.

This chain links TRBV11-1 with TRBJ2-3, with 10 bases matching TRBD2. In germline, CDR1 is SGHAT, CDR2 FQDESV (reference sequence). The V gene end was trimmed by 4 bases and the J gene end by 0 bases; junction bases not matched to a gene: 10. There are 18 residues in the CDR3. CDR3 coding DNA: TGTGCCAGCAGCTCAGCGGGGGGGCATCTACTAAGCACAGATACGCAGTATTTT. Translated: CASSSAGGHLLSTDTQYF.

The gene calls are TRBV7-8 and TRBJ2-3; D is uncertain. CDR1 and CDR2 from the germline V gene are SGHVS and FQNEAQ. Trimming took off 5 bases at V and 2 bases at J, with 11 bases between the two ends. The CDR3 has 14 amino acids. CDR3 residues: CASSTQVNTDTQYF. The DNA for the CDR3 is TGTGCCAGCAGCACGCAAGTAAACACAGATACGCAGTATTTT.

This clonotype showed up many times. V is TRBV28 and J is TRBJ1-4, with D uncertain. Germline V gives CDR1 MDHEN, CDR2 SYDVKM. Trimming pared 4 bases from V and 3 bases from J, leaving 15 bases between. The CDR3 loop spans 16 amino acids. CDR3 region: CASSSTADQSNEKLFF. The DNA of the CDR3 is TGTGCCAGCAGTTCCACCGCGGACCAATCTAATGAAAAACTGTTTTTT.

The chain joins TRBV6-2 or TRBV6-3 to TRBJ2-1; perhaps TRBD2 as D (6 bases). Germline CDR1 reads MNHEY; CDR2 reads SVGEGT. The CDR3 has 16 amino acids. Trimming stripped 4 bases from V and 2 bases from J, with 15 bases between. CDR3: CASSSKAGLTYNEQFF. CDR3 sequence (DNA): TGTGCCAGCAGTTCCAAGGCGGGACTCACCTACAATGAGCAGTTCTTC.

This clonotype was seen a handful of times. The chain has TRBV25-1 and TRBJ2-7, with 15 nucleotides matching TRBD2. The CDR3 is made up of 15 amino acids. V trimming: 4 bases; J trimming: 8 bases; junction bases outside the gene matches: 6. The V gene's germline CDR1 is MGHDK and CDR2 SYGVNS. The CDR3 DNA is TGTGCCAGCAGTGCACCGGGACTAGCGGGGGGTAAGCAGTACTTC. This gives the protein CASSAPGLAGGKQYF.

This clonotype was seen repeatedly, ten times or more. V gene TRBV12-3 or TRBV12-4 combines with J gene TRBJ2-3; no reliable D call. The CDR3 sequence is 11 residues long. V was shortened by 3 bases and J by 2 bases, with 0 bases between the two germline ends. The CDR3 DNA reads as TGTGCCAGCAGTTTCACAGATACGCAGTATTTT. It encodes CASSFTDTQYF.

This clonotype was observed a few times. The chain links TRBV6-5 to TRBJ1-1; 7 bases fit TRBD1. The CDR3 spans 13 residues. V gave up 2 bases and J gave up 6 bases; unmatched junction bases: 3. The germline V gene encodes CDR1 MNHEY and CDR2 SVGAGI. The CDR3 sequence: CASSYATGSEAFF. For the CDR3, the DNA is TGTGCCAGCAGTTACGCGACAGGGTCTGAAGCTTTCTTT.

This clonotype has more than one count but fewer than ten. This chain uses TRBV12-3 or TRBV12-4 with TRBJ2-7; the match to TRBD1 covers 7 bases. The length of the CDR3 is 14 residues. V lost 3 bases, J lost 3 bases, and 5 bases stayed unmatched. Here the CDR3 reads CASSFGRGIYEQYF. The CDR3 region has the DNA TGTGCCAGCAGTTTCGGCAGGGGGATCTACGAGCAGTACTTC.

This clonotype was found a few times. V usage is TRBV12-3 or TRBV12-4 and J usage is TRBJ2-1; D remains ambiguous. The V end was cut by 6 bases, the J end by 7 bases, with 7 bases between. The length of the CDR3 is 11 residues. The CDR3 DNA follows: TGTGCCAGCAGGTGGCTAAATGAGCAGTTCTTC. Translated: CASRWLNEQFF.

This clonotype has more than one count but fewer than ten. The J gene is TRBJ2-7, the V gene TRBV12-3 or TRBV12-4; 8 bases match TRBD1. This CDR3 region has 14 residues. J lost 5 bases, V lost 5 bases, and 8 bases had no gene match. The CDR3 here is CASSPGQGQDEQYF. In DNA, the CDR3 is TGTGCCAGCAGTCCCGGACAGGGACAGGACGAGCAGTACTTC.

This clonotype was picked up a small number of times. This chain joins TRBV12-3 or TRBV12-4 and TRBJ2-3; possible D gene TRBD1, 5 bases. V was pared by 1 base and J by 2 bases, with 10 bases between. The length of the CDR3 is 15 residues. The CDR3 DNA sequence: TGTGCCAGCAGTTTAGAGGGGCCCTTCACAGATACGCAGTATTTT. It encodes CASSLEGPFTDTQYF.

This chain joins TRBV5-8 and TRBJ2-5; 14 nucleotides line up with TRBD2. Germline V gene sequence: CDR1 SGHTS, CDR2 YDEGEE. The CDR3 has 18 amino acids. Trimming cost V 7 bases and J 2 bases; bases outside gene matches: 13. This CDR3 is CASAPGTSGGGRQETQYF. The CDR3 DNA reads TGTGCCAGCGCACCGGGGACTAGCGGGGGTGGTCGGCAAGAGACCCAGTACTTC.

V usage is TRBV9 and J usage is TRBJ2-3; D remains ambiguous. CDR1 SGDLS and CDR2 YYNGEE come from the germline V gene. This CDR3 is 12 amino acids long. Between the trimmed V and J ends, which lost 2 bases and 8 bases, there was a span of 9 bases. CDR3 in DNA: TGTGCCAGCAGCGTCGACTCCGGTACGCAGTATTTT. Its protein product is CASSVDSGTQYF.

This clonotype was recorded many times. The junction and the germline gene differ at one end; a read error may be behind it. J is TRBJ1-1 and V is TRBV18; the D is unclear. This CDR3 contains 13 residues. Germline V gene data show CDR1 as KGHSH and CDR2 as LQKENI. This CDR3 reads CASSPSVNTEAFF. The CDR3 coding sequence is TGCGCCAGCAGCCCCTCTGTGAACACTGAAGCTTTCTTT.

This clonotype occurred many times. The chain employs TRBV4-2 and TRBJ2-3, with D uncertain. Trimming took off 4 bases at V and 6 bases at J, with 11 bases between the two ends. Germline-derived CDR1 and CDR2 are LGHNA and YNFKEQ. The CDR3 has 13 amino acids. Here the CDR3 DNA reads TGTGCCAGCAGCCGAAGTTTCATGGATACGCAGTATTTT. This translates into CASSRSFMDTQYF.

The chain recombines TRBV13 with TRBJ2-1, with D maybe TRBD2 (7 bases). V gave up 0 bases and J gave up 8 bases, with 14 bases separating them. This CDR3 has 15 amino acids. Germline V gene lookup returns CDR1 PRHDT and CDR2 FYEKMQ (reference sequence). The CDR3 DNA is TGTGCCAGCAGCTTAGGCGTGGGGGGGCATGATGAGCAGTTCTTC. Translated: CASSLGVGGHDEQFF. The whole variable domain, remainder taken from reference TRBV13 and TRBJ2-1, is AAGVIQSPRHLIKEKRETATLKCYPIPRHDTVYWYQQGPGQDPQFLISFYEKMQSDKGSIPDRFSAQQFSDYHSELNMSSLELGDSALYFCASSLGVGGHDEQFFGPGTRLTVL.

The chain joins TRBV28 to TRBJ2-1, with 10 bases lining up with TRBD2. After removal of 6 bases from V and 2 bases from J, the junction contained 10 bases not matched to a gene. The CDR3 has 17 amino acids. In germline, CDR1 is MDHEN, CDR2 SYDVKM. The CDR3 coding sequence is TGTGCCAGCAGCGCCCCGGGGCTAGCGGGGGCCTACAATGAGCAGTTCTTC. Translation: CASSAPGLAGAYNEQFF.

This clonotype was seen only a few times. The chain uses TRBV6-5 and TRBJ2-5, with D uncertain. V lost 0 bases and J 5 bases, leaving 7 bases between the germline ends. This CDR3 spans 13 amino acids. In germline, CDR1 is MNHEY, CDR2 SVGAGI. The CDR3 DNA follows: TGTGCCAGCAGTTACTCACAGTACGAGACCCAGTACTTC. Translating gives CASSYSQYETQYF.